This passage covers 5 T cell receptor beta chains from one sample sequenced in a study of blood T cell repertoires in COVID-19. Here immunoSEQ multiplex PCR was the method, and the copy in TCRdb shows in-frame clones only, minus some. Found here are about 300,000 clones, around 90% of them singletons; the top ten hold 5% to 7.5%. The sequencing input was peripheral blood. Receptor source: a man between 18 and 29 years old who had recovered from COVID-19.

V gene TRBV7-8 combines with J gene TRBJ1-1, with 7 bases aligning to TRBD1. CDR1 and CDR2 (germline): SGHVS, FQNEAQ. This CDR3 is built from 14 residues. Trimming cost V 4 bases and J 7 bases; bases outside gene matches: 9. This chain's CDR3 is CASSSGQTIDEAFF. Here the CDR3 DNA reads TGTGCCAGCAGCTCGGGACAGACGATAGATGAAGCTTTCTTT.

This rearrangement joins TRBV27 to TRBJ1-3; possibly TRBD1 for D (6 bases). Germline V lookup: CDR1 MNHEY, CDR2 SMNVEV (reference sequence). This CDR3 region has 13 residues. V gave up 3 bases and J gave up 7 bases, with 10 bases separating them. Here the CDR3 reads CASSLAGDNTIYF. DNA for the CDR3: TGTGCCAGCAGTTTGGCAGGGGATAACACCATATATTTT.

This chain uses TRBV7-9 with TRBJ2-1, with D hard to call. This CDR3 region has 13 residues. V lost 5 bases to trimming and J lost 5 bases, with 10 bases between them. Germline-derived CDR1 and CDR2 are SEHNR and FQNEAQ (reference sequence). DNA for the CDR3: TGTGCCAGCAGCCCTGGCTTCGACAATGAGCAGTTCTTC. Amino acids: CASSPGFDNEQFF.

This clone was detected once. The chain joins TRBV7-8 to TRBJ2-2; unclear D gene. The germline CDR1 and CDR2 sequences are SGHVS and FQNEAQ. V lost 0 bases and J lost 2, with 7 bases in between. The CDR3 spans 15 residues. The CDR3 loop reads CASSLARGNTGELFF. In DNA, the CDR3 is TGTGCCAGCAGCTTAGCCCGAGGAAACACCGGGGAGCTGTTTTTT.

This rearrangement joins TRBV6-5 to TRBJ1-1; D perhaps matches TRBD1 (5 bases). Deletions cut 0 bases from V and 1 base from J, with 9 bases between. CDR3 size: 15 residues. Germline V gene lookup returns CDR1 MNHEY and CDR2 SVGAGI. The CDR3: CASSYSTGSNTEAFF. As DNA, the CDR3 is TGTGCCAGCAGTTACTCCACAGGATCGAACACTGAAGCTTTCTTT.